What follows are 20 T cell receptor beta chains derived from one specimen sequenced in a study of T cell responses to AZD1222 COVID-19 vaccine. Assay: immunoSEQ multiplex PCR; the TCRdb copy retains only in-frame clones and omits some. The sample holds 120,000 or so clones, more than 70% seen once. The source material was peripheral blood, sampled on day 0 of AZD1222 vaccination. These receptors originate from an adult in good health.

The V call is TRBV14, the J call TRBJ2-1, with 7 bases lining up with TRBD2. J gave up 11 bases and V 1 base, and 5 bases lay outside the gene matches. Germline loops: CDR1 SGHDN, CDR2 FVKESK. CDR3 size: 13 residues. CDR3 in amino acids: CASSQGLAAKQFF. DNA of the CDR3: TGTGCCAGCAGCCAAGGGCTAGCGGCCAAGCAGTTCTTC.

The gene calls are TRBV19 and TRBJ2-7; perhaps TRBD2 as D (5 bases). Trimming stripped 5 bases from V and 7 bases from J, with 18 bases between. The CDR3 sequence is 14 residues long. Germline V gene data show CDR1 as LNHDA and CDR2 as SQIVND (reference sequence). The CDR3 loop reads CASSDPGYQLEQYF. As DNA, the CDR3 is TGTGCCAGTAGTGATCCGGGATATCAACTGGAGCAGTACTTC.

This clone was seen only once. The chain is built from TRBV5-1 and TRBJ2-2, with a tentative D call TRBD2 (5 bases). There are 15 residues in the CDR3. CDR1 and CDR2 (germline): SGHRS, YFSETQ. Trimming pared 7 bases from V and 0 bases from J, leaving 13 bases between. The CDR3 region is CASRRGTANTGELFF. The CDR3 DNA is TGCGCCAGCCGTCGGGGAACCGCGAACACCGGGGAGCTGTTTTTT. The full variable domain, rest sourced from reference TRBV5-1 and TRBJ2-2, is KAGVTQTPRYLIKTRGQQVTLSCSPISGHRSVSWYQQTPGQGLQFLFEYFSETQRNKGNFPGRFSGRQFSNSRSEMNVSTLELGDSALYLCASRRGTANTGELFFGEGSRLTVL.

This sequence joins TRBV19 and TRBJ2-1; 8 bases map to TRBD1. V shed 2 bases, J shed 4 bases, and the junction held 4 bases outside the gene matches. The length of the CDR3 is 15 residues. Germline V CDR1 and CDR2: LNHDA, SQIVND (reference sequence). In nucleotides, the CDR3 is TGTGCCAGTAGTATAACAGGGGGGAAGTACAATGAGCAGTTCTTC. Its protein is CASSITGGKYNEQFF.

The V gene is TRBV5-1, the J gene TRBJ2-4; TRBD1 matches at 8 bases. CDR3 size: 14 residues. CDR1 is SGHRS, CDR2 YFSETQ, per germline. After removal of 2 bases from V and 5 bases from J, the junction contained 3 bases not matched to a gene. Written as DNA, the CDR3 is TGCGCCAGCAGCTTCAGGGGGCGGGAAAACATTCAGTACTTC. As protein: CASSFRGRENIQYF.

CDR3 loop: CASNDRIGTGVRKLFF. The DNA for the CDR3 is TGTGCCAGCAACGACCGAATAGGGACAGGGGTTCGAAAACTGTTTTTT. The chain uses TRBV3-1 (or the pseudogene TRBV3-2) and TRBJ1-4; 10 bases match TRBD1. This CDR3 is built from 16 residues. Germline CDR1 and CDR2: LGHDT and YNNKEL (reference sequence). The junction had 15 bases not matched to a gene; V was cut back by 7 bases and J by 10 bases.

The chain carries TRBV27 and TRBJ2-2; 8 nucleotides agree with TRBD2. Germline V gene data show CDR1 as MNHEY and CDR2 as SMNVEV (reference sequence). This CDR3 has 14 residues. V shed 6 bases, J shed 6 bases, and the junction held 6 bases outside the gene matches. The CDR3 loop is CASSPSGGPGELFF. In nucleotides, the CDR3 is TGTGCCAGCAGCCCCAGCGGGGGTCCCGGGGAGCTGTTTTTT.

This chain links TRBV7-6 with TRBJ2-7; D unresolved. The CDR3 spans 15 residues. The V and J ends lost 5 bases and 3 bases respectively, with 17 bases between them. The germline V gene encodes CDR1 SGHVS and CDR2 FNYEAQ. CDR3 nucleotides: TGTGCCAGCAGCCGTGGTTCCTCCCTAGGCTACGAGCAGTACTTC. As protein: CASSRGSSLGYEQYF.

This rearrangement joins TRBV19 to TRBJ1-4; perhaps TRBD1 as D (5 bases). This CDR3 spans 18 amino acids. Germline CDR1 LNHDA, CDR2 SQIVND (reference sequence). Trimming pared 0 bases from V and 6 bases from J, leaving 20 bases between. The CDR3 region is CASSIDGRKGRRDEKLFF. The CDR3 DNA is TGTGCCAGTAGTATAGATGGGCGAAAGGGGAGAAGGGATGAAAAACTGTTTTTT.

This chain connects TRBV6-6 to TRBJ1-5, with 8 bases fitting TRBD1. The CDR3 extends over 14 amino acids. Unmatched junction bases numbered 2, after V lost 5 bases and J lost 2 bases. Per the germline V gene, CDR1 is MNHNY and CDR2 is SVGAGI (reference sequence). The CDR3 here is CASSTGGGNQPQHF. CDR3 in DNA: TGTGCCAGCAGTACAGGGGGTGGCAATCAGCCCCAGCATTTT.

The chain has TRBV7-2 and TRBJ1-4; D gene uncertain. The germline CDR1 and CDR2 sequences are SGHTA and FQGNSA. CDR3 length equals 14 residues. Trimming shortened V by 5 bases and J by 7 bases, and 14 bases separated the two germline ends. Written as DNA, the CDR3 is TGTGCCAGCAGCGCGGGTCGACAAGGTGAAAAACTGTTTTTT. It translates to CASSAGRQGEKLFF. The full variable domain, in which reference TRBV7-2 and TRBJ1-4 provide the parts outside the CDR3, is GAGVSQSPSNKVTEKGKDVELRCDPISGHTALYWYRQSLGQGLEFLIYFQGNSAPDKSGLPSDRFSAERTGGSVSTLTIQRTQQEDSAVYLCASSAGRQGEKLFFGSGTQLSVL.

The chain is built from TRBV27 and TRBJ2-7; 12 bases map to TRBD2. The CDR3 totals 12 residues. Germline values: CDR1 MNHEY, CDR2 SMNVEV (reference sequence). V lost 9 bases and J lost 7; bases outside the gene matches: 4. CDR3 in amino acids: CASHLAGGEQYF. The DNA for the CDR3 is TGTGCCAGTCACCTAGCGGGAGGGGAGCAGTACTTC.

This clone occurred once. This CDR3 reads CASSDGGRDSALGLYGYTF. Written as DNA, the CDR3 is TGTGCCAGCAGTGACGGGGGCAGGGACAGTGCCCTCGGCTTGTATGGCTACACCTTC. This rearrangement joins TRBV2 to TRBJ1-2; TRBD1 matches 7 bases. This CDR3 region has 19 residues. The germline CDR1 and CDR2 sequences are SNHLY and FYNNEI. The V segment lost 3 bases and the J segment 5 bases; nucleotides outside the gene matches: 21.

This CDR3 is CASKGFVENTEAFF. The CDR3 DNA is TGTGCCAGCAAGGGGTTTGTAGAGAACACTGAAGCTTTCTTT. The V gene is TRBV6-5, the J gene TRBJ1-1; a weak D match, TRBD1 (5 bases). The CDR3 consists of 14 residues. V dropped 7 bases and J dropped 1 base, with 13 bases sitting between them. The germline CDR1 and CDR2 sequences are MNHEY and SVGAGI.

This clone appeared a single time. This chain joins TRBV28 and TRBJ2-1; D perhaps matches TRBD2 (6 bases). Per the germline V gene, CDR1 is MDHEN and CDR2 is SYDVKM. V lost 6 bases and J lost 2, with 14 bases in between. The CDR3 loop spans 15 amino acids. The CDR3 coding sequence is TGTGCCAGCAGCCATCGGATAGCGGCCTACAATGAGCAGTTCTTC. This sequence encodes CASSHRIAAYNEQFF.

The chain employs TRBV4-3 and TRBJ2-7; D is ambiguous. V dropped 0 bases and J dropped 3 bases, with 9 bases sitting between them. CDR3 size: 14 residues. The germline gives CDR1 LGHNA, CDR2 YSLEER. CDR3 sequence (DNA): TGCGCCAGCAGCCAAGAGTTGGCAGTCTACGAGCAGTACTTC. Its protein product is CASSQELAVYEQYF.

The chain couples TRBV9 to TRBJ1-1; D is unclear. The CDR3 has 14 residues. V shed 6 bases and J shed 1 base, with 13 bases lying between them. CDR1 and CDR2 from the germline V gene are SGDLS and YYNGEE. DNA of the CDR3: TGTGCCAGCACCCGTGGGCCGCCGAACACTGAAGCTTTCTTT. Translated, it gives CASTRGPPNTEAFF.

The chain employs TRBV18 and TRBJ2-2, with 12 bases identical to TRBD1. Per the germline V gene, CDR1 is KGHSH and CDR2 is LQKENI. There are 16 residues in the CDR3. The junction had 4 bases not matched to a gene; V was cut back by 0 bases and J by 8 bases. The CDR3 sequence is CASSPPGQGARGELFF. Here the CDR3 DNA reads TGTGCCAGCTCACCACCGGGACAGGGGGCTCGTGGGGAGCTGTTTTTT.

A single count supports this clone. This chain joins TRBV28 and TRBJ1-1; D ambiguous. Between the trimmed V and J ends, which lost 3 bases and 0 bases, there was a span of 11 bases. CDR3 length equals 15 residues. Per germline, CDR1 MDHEN and CDR2 SYDVKM. In DNA form, the CDR3 reads TGTGCCAGCAGTTTGGTAGGACGCGTGAACACTGAAGCTTTCTTT. Its translation is CASSLVGRVNTEAFF.

The rearrangement uses TRBV27 and TRBJ1-5; D perhaps matches TRBD1 (5 bases). CDR1 and CDR2 from the germline V gene are MNHEY and SMNVEV (reference sequence). The ends were cut back, 6 bases at V and 6 bases at J, with 21 bases in the middle. This CDR3 contains 16 residues. CDR3 amino acids: CASSSNGAGISQPQHF. The CDR3 nucleotides read TGTGCCAGCAGCTCCAACGGAGCAGGGATTAGTCAGCCCCAGCATTTT.